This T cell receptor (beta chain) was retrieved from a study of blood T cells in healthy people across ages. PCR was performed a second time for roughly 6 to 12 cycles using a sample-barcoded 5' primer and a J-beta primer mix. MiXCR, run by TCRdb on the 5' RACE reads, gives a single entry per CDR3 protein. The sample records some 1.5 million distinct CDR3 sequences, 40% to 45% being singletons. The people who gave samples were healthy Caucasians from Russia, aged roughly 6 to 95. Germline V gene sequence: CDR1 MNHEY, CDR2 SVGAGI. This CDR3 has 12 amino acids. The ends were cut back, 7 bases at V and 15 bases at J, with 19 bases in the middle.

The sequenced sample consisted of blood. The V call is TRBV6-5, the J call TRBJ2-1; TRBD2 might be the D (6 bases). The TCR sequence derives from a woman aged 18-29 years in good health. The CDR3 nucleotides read TGTGCCAGCATGGGAGGCGGAAGGGGCTGGTTCTTC. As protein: CASMGGGRGWFF.